The clone carrying this T cell receptor (beta chain) was observed at least ten times. What it binds is unknown. The data derive from a study of T-cell reconstitution after alpha-beta-depleted transplantation in children. The study's findings and limits: T-cell counts and diversity were attributed mostly to newly produced T cells one year after transplant. Several hundred expanded graft clones reportedly supplied alpha-beta T cells about two months after transplant. Surviving recipient T cells and intrathymic progenitors accounted for some patients' high TCRbeta diversity at day 60.

The TCRbeta library was prepared with unique molecular identifiers. TCRdb recomputed calls from the PCR reads with MiXCR, one row per CDR3 protein. The table records over 450,000 distinct CDR3 sequences, 10% of them present only once. The specimen comprised PBMCs, sampled before TCRalphabeta/CD19-depleted stem cell transplant. The receptor comes from a child aged 2 to 15 with inherited bone marrow failure, due to receive a stem cell transplant.

CDR3 in DNA: TGTGCCAGCAGCCCCCACGGGGGGCATGAGCAGTTCTTC. Its translation is CASSPHGGHEQFF. The chain recombines TRBV3-1 with TRBJ2-1; perhaps TRBD2 as D (7 bases). The CDR3 sequence is 13 residues long. Trimming removed 4 bases from V and 8 bases from J, with 12 bases in between. Germline V CDR1 and CDR2: LGHDT, YNNKEL (reference sequence).